This T cell receptor beta chain appears in the sequencing data of a study of blood T cell repertoires in COVID-19. Looking at the study overall: Acute and convalescent COVID-19 samples came from the United States, Italy and Spain. PBMCs, B-cell-depleted T cells, or T cells provided the cDNA or gDNA that made up the material.

Authors' processing steps: Estimation of nucleated cell counts was performed using reference gene primer amplification. The protocol was immunoSEQ multiplex PCR, while the TCRdb copy is restricted to in-frame clones and leaves out a portion. V and J calls plus clone size are reproduced from that table; the DNA served to infer D and trimming. The top ten hold less than 14% of the sample, which has approximately 130,000 clones, around 77% seen once. This CDR3 has 14 amino acids. Germline-derived CDR1 and CDR2 are SQVTM and ANQGSEA. V lost 6 bases and J lost 1, with 15 bases in between. Sequenced: peripheral blood. The origin of this receptor is a human donor in a cohort sampled during active COVID-19. The rearrangement joins TRBV29-1 to TRBJ1-2; TRBD1 might be the D (5 bases). CDR3 in DNA: TGCAGCGTCGGACGCTGGGACTTTAACTATGGCTACACCTTC. Protein product: CSVGRWDFNYGYTF.